These T cell receptor beta chains were read from a single sample in a study of long-term antiretroviral therapy in people with HIV. Sequencing used immunoSEQ multiplex PCR; TCRdb keeps in-frame clones, though not all of them. The table lists 20,000 to 30,000 clones, roughly 77% of them singletons. The sequencing here drew on unsorted PBMCs, taken 4.4 years after starting antiretroviral therapy. These receptors were obtained from a man younger than 45 with HIV. CDR3s include the opening cysteine and the closing phenylalanine or tryptophan. The D gene is left open where the match is weak. Size values are once, few and many counts, or a class for expanded clones, and some rows have none.

clone_size	d_call	v_call	j_call	cdr3_nt	cdr3_aa
few	-	TRBV9	TRBJ2-2	TGTGCCAGCAGCGTAGCTTGGGTCACCGGGGAGCTGTTTTTT	CASSVAWVTGELFF
-	-	TRBV28	TRBJ1-5	TGTGCCAGCAGTCCTCGAGAGGGGGTTGCTTATAGCAATCAGCCCCAGCATTTT	CASSPREGVAYSNQPQHF
-	-	TRBV7-2	TRBJ1-1	TGTGCCAGCAGCCCGGGGGGGGGCAGGGTGAACACTGAAGCTTTCTTT	CASSPGGGRVNTEAFF
-	-	TRBV27	TRBJ2-2	TGTGCCAGCAGTTTAAAGACTCTACCCGGGGAGCTGTTTTTT	CASSLKTLPGELFF
-	TRBD2	TRBV19	TRBJ2-1	TGTGCCAGTAGCCTGACTAGCGGGAGTGTTTATTCAGATGAGCAGTTCTTC	CASSLTSGSVYSDEQFF
-	TRBD2	TRBV27	TRBJ2-7	TGTGCCAGCAGCCTCGTCGGCCTAGCGGGCAGCTCCTACGAGCAGTACTTC	CASSLVGLAGSSYEQYF
-	-	TRBV5-6	TRBJ1-1	TGTGCCAGCAGCTTGGGGGGGAGACCTGAAGCTTTCTTT	CASSLGGRPEAFF
-	TRBD2	TRBV4-3	TRBJ2-7	TGCGCCAGCAGCCCATCAACTAGCGGTTATTACGAGCAGTACTTC	CASSPSTSGYYEQYF
-	TRBD1	TRBV10-3	TRBJ1-5	TGTGCCATCAGTGACGTGACAGGGACTAATCAGCCCCAGCATTTT	CAISDVTGTNQPQHF
few	-	TRBV11-1	TRBJ1-1	TGTGCCAGCAGCTTAGCCTCGGTTATGAACACTGAAGCTTTCTTT	CASSLASVMNTEAFF
few	TRBD2	TRBV29-1	TRBJ2-7	TGCAGCGCCGATCGACTAGCGGGGGACTCCTACGAGCAGTACTTC	CSADRLAGDSYEQYF